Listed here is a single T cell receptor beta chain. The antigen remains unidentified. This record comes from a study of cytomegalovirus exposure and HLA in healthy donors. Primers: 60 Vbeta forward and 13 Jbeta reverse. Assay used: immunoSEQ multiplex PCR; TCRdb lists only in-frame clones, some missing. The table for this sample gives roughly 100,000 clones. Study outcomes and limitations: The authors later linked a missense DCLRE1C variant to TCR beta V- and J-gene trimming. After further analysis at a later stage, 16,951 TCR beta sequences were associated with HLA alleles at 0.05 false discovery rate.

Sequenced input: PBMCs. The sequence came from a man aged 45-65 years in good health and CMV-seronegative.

The CDR3 region has the DNA TGTGCCAGCAGCTTAGGGACAGCCTATGGCTACACCTTC. It encodes CASSLGTAYGYTF. J is TRBJ1-2 and V is TRBV7-9, with a possible D match to TRBD1 (6 bases). CDR1 and CDR2 (germline): SEHNR, FQNEAQ (reference sequence). Trimming shortened V by 1 base and J by 4 bases, and 7 bases separated the two germline ends. This CDR3 is 13 amino acids long.